One sample yielded the 8 T cell receptor beta chains listed below, sequenced in a study of technical replicates of blood from a few donors. Profiling relied on immunoSEQ multiplex PCR, and the TCRdb table lists in-frame clones only, not all of them. The table shows approximately 81,000 clones, with roughly 95% occurring only once. The source material was T cells isolated from PBMCs. The receptors come from a human donor in good health.

The chain joins TRBV5-6 to TRBJ2-1, with D uncertain. The CDR3 runs 15 residues. The germline gives CDR1 SGHDT, CDR2 YYEEEE. V was cut by 0 bases and J by 3 bases, with 10 bases left in between. The CDR3 spells CASSLELSYYNEQFF. CDR3 bases: TGTGCCAGCAGCTTGGAACTCTCTTACTACAATGAGCAGTTCTTC. The full variable domain, completed using reference TRBV5-6 and TRBJ2-1, is DAGVTQSPTHLIKTRGQQVTLRCSPKSGHDTVSWYQQALGQGPQFIFQYYEEEERQRGNFPDRFSGHQFPNYSSELNVNALLLGDSALYLCASSLELSYYNEQFFGPGTRLTVL.

This chain joins TRBV5-6 and TRBJ2-5; possible D gene TRBD2, 6 bases. Germline V CDR1 and CDR2: SGHDT, YYEEEE. V was pared by 4 bases and J by 1 base, with 11 bases between. The CDR3 loop spans 14 amino acids. CDR3: CASSPQGLQETQYF. CDR3 nucleotide sequence: TGTGCCAGCAGCCCCCAGGGACTCCAAGAGACCCAGTACTTC.

A remark on this clone: Other nucleotide sequences from this sample produce the same CDR3. V is TRBV6-1 and J is TRBJ1-3; D possibly corresponds to TRBD1 (5 bases). Germline V gene data show CDR1 as MNHNS and CDR2 as SASEGT. This CDR3 has 13 amino acids. Trimming left V 5 bases short and J 4 bases short, with 9 bases between. DNA for the CDR3: TGTGCCAGCAGTAGGGGATCCGGAAACACCATATATTTT. As protein: CASSRGSGNTIYF.

This chain links TRBV5-5 with TRBJ2-2, with 7 bases that match TRBD1. The CDR3 loop spans 15 amino acids. Germline-derived CDR1 and CDR2 are SGHKS and YYEKEE (reference sequence). The V gene end was trimmed by 3 bases and the J gene end by 5 bases; junction bases not matched to a gene: 7. CDR3 nucleotides: TGTGCCAGCAGCTCCCAGACAGGGATAACCGGGGAGCTGTTTTTT. Translation: CASSSQTGITGELFF. Using reference TRBV5-5 and TRBJ2-2 for the parts outside the CDR3, the full variable domain is DAGVTQSPTHLIKTRGQQVTLRCSPISGHKSVSWYQQVLGQGPQFIFQYYEKEERGRGNFPDRFSARQFPNYSSELNVNALLLGDSALYLCASSSQTGITGELFFGEGSRLTVL.

J is TRBJ2-2 and V is TRBV7-8, with TRBD2 as a possible D gene (5 bases). Trimming pared 10 bases from V and 7 bases from J, leaving 19 bases between. The CDR3 is 14 amino acids. Per the germline V gene, CDR1 is SGHVS and CDR2 is FQNEAQ. CDR3 sequence reads: CAILARGRNGELFF. For the CDR3, the DNA is TGTGCCATCTTGGCCCGGGGTCGGAACGGGGAGCTGTTTTTT.

The chain couples TRBV12-5 to TRBJ2-5; the match to TRBD2 covers 7 bases. Germline V gene lookup returns CDR1 LGHNT and CDR2 FRNRAP. With V trimmed by 1 base and J by 5 bases, 13 bases remained unmatched. The CDR3 covers 17 residues. CDR3 region: CASGLETWEGRRETQYF. The CDR3 bases are TGTGCTAGTGGTTTGGAGACGTGGGAGGGCCGACGGGAGACCCAGTACTTC.

The genes are TRBV14 and TRBJ1-5, with TRBD1 as a possible D gene (5 bases). This CDR3 has 13 residues. CDR1 and CDR2 (germline): SGHDN, FVKESK. The germline V and J ends were trimmed by 6 bases and 3 bases, with 9 bases remaining between them. The CDR3 here is CASSWGPNQPQHF. For the CDR3, the DNA is TGTGCCAGCAGTTGGGGCCCCAATCAGCCCCAGCATTTT. Filled out from reference TRBV14 and TRBJ1-5, the complete variable domain reads EAGVTQFPSHSVIEKGQTVTLRCDPISGHDNLYWYRRVMGKEIKFLLHFVKESKQDESGMPNNRFLAERTGGTYSTLKVQPAELEDSGVYFCASSWGPNQPQHFGDGTRLSIL.

The genes are TRBV6-4 and TRBJ2-5, with 8 bases matching TRBD2. V lost 4 bases and J lost 4; bases outside the gene matches: 5. The CDR3 has 14 residues. Germline loops: CDR1 MRHNA, CDR2 SNTAGT. CDR3 sequence (DNA): TGTGCCAGCAGTGTGTTCGCGGGAGGAGAGACCCAGTACTTC. Translated, it gives CASSVFAGGETQYF.